This T cell receptor (beta chain) was documented in a study of response to subunit inactivated influenza vaccine. TCRdb re-analysed the RT-PCR reads in MiXCR, keeping a single row per CDR3 protein. Altogether 500,000 to 600,000 distinct CDR3 sequences are present, roughly 10% being singletons, with the ten largest covering approximately 11%. Germline V gene data show CDR1 as SNHLY and CDR2 as FYNNEI. The V and J ends lost 8 bases and 2 bases respectively, with 13 bases between them. The CDR3 runs to 13 residues. This clonotype was seen only a few times. This same sample was also taken into another study, of T cells expressing NK-cell markers. This second report adds: Libraries used 5'RACE template switching adding universal primer site and UMIs.

This specimen consisted of PBMCs from blood, obtained on the day of vaccination. The source is a man aged 50-60 years who received an inactivated influenza vaccine. The chain joins TRBV2 to TRBJ2-7, with D possibly matching TRBD2 (6 bases). The CDR3 reads CASAPPGAYEQYF. The DNA for the CDR3 is TGTGCCAGCGCCCCGCCGGGGGCCTACGAGCAGTACTTC.